This T cell receptor (beta chain) was retrieved from a study of blood T cell repertoires in COVID-19. Overall study context: Both acute and convalescent COVID-19 samples were obtained from the United States, Italy and Spain. Sources were T cells, B-cell-depleted T cells, or PBMCs; the material itself was cDNA or gDNA.

CDR1 is SNHLY and CDR2 is FYNNEI in the germline V gene. V was trimmed by 2 bases and J by 4 bases, leaving 11 bases between them. The CDR3 totals 14 residues. Source study methods: The authors estimated nucleated cell counts from reference gene primer amplification. Method: immunoSEQ multiplex PCR; TCRdb's copy keeps in-frame clones and lacks some. That table gives V, J and clone size, and the DNA gave D and trimming. Among around 130,000 clones listed, roughly four fifths were seen once. Input material: peripheral blood. This clonotype was sampled from an elderly woman with acute or convalescent COVID-19. This chain uses TRBV2 with TRBJ1-2; possible D gene TRBD1, 5 bases. The CDR3 sequence is CASSEMGRVYGYTF. The CDR3 DNA reads TGTGCCAGCAGTGAAATGGGCAGGGTCTATGGCTACACCTTC. Variable domain in full (rest from reference TRBV2 and TRBJ1-2): EPEVTQTPSHQVTQMGQEVILRCVPISNHLYFYWYRQILGQKVEFLVSFYNNEISEKSEIFDDQFSVERPDGSNFTLKIRSTKLEDSAMYFCASSEMGRVYGYTFGSGTRLTVV.